This T cell receptor beta chain was sequenced during a study of T cells in Graves' hyperthyroidism and ophthalmopathy. Notes on the study in general: By a 13 V-J model, ophthalmopathy was set apart from stable hyperthyroidism.

For this clonotype: Its antigen is not known.

Amplification yielded TCR beta CDR3 regions, with RNA transcripts as the source. Carried out on the TCR CDR3, a first-round RT-PCR used the HTBI primer set. TCRdb ran MiXCR on the multiplex PCR reads and lists one entry per CDR3 protein. Among some 690,000 distinct CDR3 sequences listed, 17% were seen once. V was trimmed by 5 bases and J by 2 bases, leaving 6 bases between them. Germline-derived CDR1 and CDR2 are LNHDA and SQIVND (reference sequence). CDR3 size: 12 residues. V is TRBV19 and J is TRBJ1-2; tentatively, D is TRBD1 (5 bases). The sequencing sample was made of blood. The TCR was taken from a man aged 50 to 59 with Graves' hyperthyroidism. The CDR3 region has the DNA TGTGCCAGTAGTCGGGACAACTATGGCTACACCTTC. The encoded protein is CASSRDNYGYTF.